This is a list of T cell receptor beta chains from one sample in a study of T cell responses to AZD1222 COVID-19 vaccine. The method was immunoSEQ multiplex PCR; TCRdb's version includes in-frame clones alone and lacks a portion of them. The profile shows 150,000 or so clones, 91% of them singletons. The sequences come from peripheral blood, collected on day 0 of AZD1222 vaccination. These receptors originate from an adult in good health. CDR3s include the opening cysteine and the closing phenylalanine or tryptophan. Each record gives: CDR3 protein, CDR3 DNA, J gene, clone size, V gene, D gene, CDR3 length. A D gene is named only where the DNA matches it firmly. Clone size, where shown, is once, few, many, or a class for clones that have expanded.

CASSPTGRGDGYTF,TGTGCCAGCAGCCCGACGGGGAGAGGCGATGGCTACACCTTC,TRBJ1-2,NA,TRBV7-3,NA,14
CASSLAFAGYLSITEAFF,TGTGCCAGCAGCTTAGCGTTTGCAGGGTATTTGTCTATCACTGAAGCTTTCTTT,TRBJ1-1,few,TRBV7-2,NA,18
CASSFGKDTEAFF,TGTGCCAGCAGTTTTGGCAAGGACACTGAAGCTTTCTTT,TRBJ1-1,NA,TRBV12-3/TRBV12-4,NA,13
CASSLTGGETQYF,TGCGCCAGCAGCTTGACGGGTGGGGAGACCCAGTACTTC,TRBJ2-5,NA,TRBV5-1,NA,13
CASSFPGGRYEQFF,TGTGCCAGCAGTTTTCCGGGCGGGAGGTATGAGCAGTTCTTC,TRBJ2-1,NA,TRBV28,TRBD2,14
CAIRVSRTDGYTF,TGTGCCATCAGGGTCTCCCGGACAGACGGCTACACCTTC,TRBJ1-2,NA,TRBV10-3,NA,13
CASSQWDSYGYTF,TGTGCCAGCAGTCAGTGGGACAGCTATGGCTACACCTTC,TRBJ1-2,NA,TRBV5-4,TRBD1,13
CASSDRFTDTQYF,TGTGCCAGCAGCGACCGCTTCACAGATACGCAGTATTTT,TRBJ2-3,few,TRBV9,NA,13
CASSPPDRIPSPYEQYF,TGTGCCAGCAGTCCCCCCGACAGGATACCGTCCCCTTACGAGCAGTACTTC,TRBJ2-7,NA,TRBV27,NA,17
CASSQDLVGQGAVAFF,TGTGCCAGCAGCCAAGATCTTGTGGGACAGGGGGCCGTAGCTTTCTTT,TRBJ1-1,NA,TRBV14,TRBD1,16
CASSRQGDGAGELFF,TGTGCCAGCTCACGACAGGGGGACGGTGCCGGGGAGCTGTTTTTT,TRBJ2-2,NA,TRBV18,TRBD1,15
CASSRGQQGGSYNSPLHF,TGCGCCAGCAGCCGGGGTCAGCAGGGTGGCTCCTATAATTCACCCCTCCACTTT,TRBJ1-6,NA,TRBV4-3,NA,18
CASSLGDGGRGNTIYF,TGCGCCAGCAGCTTGGGAGACGGAGGAAGGGGAAACACCATATATTTT,TRBJ1-3,NA,TRBV5-1,NA,16
CASSKRGTGELFF,TGTGCCAGCAGCAAACGGGGCACCGGGGAGCTGTTTTTT,TRBJ2-2,NA,TRBV6-2/TRBV6-3,NA,13
CASSIAPGLASYEQYF,TGTGCCAGTAGTATTGCACCGGGACTAGCGAGCTACGAGCAGTACTTC,TRBJ2-7,NA,TRBV19,TRBD2,16
CASSDRVENTEAFF,TGTGCCAGCAGTGACAGGGTGGAGAACACTGAAGCTTTCTTT,TRBJ1-1,NA,TRBV9,TRBD1,14
CASSGGPFPQETQYF,TGTGCCTCCTCGGGGGGACCATTTCCCCAAGAGACCCAGTACTTC,TRBJ2-5,NA,TRBV13,TRBD2,15
CASSWRQGAAAEAFF,TGTGCCAGCTCGTGGAGGCAGGGGGCCGCGGCTGAAGCTTTCTTT,TRBJ1-1,NA,TRBV11-1,TRBD1,15
CASRLGLAGGDEQFF,TGCGCCAGCAGATTGGGGCTAGCGGGGGGCGATGAGCAGTTCTTC,TRBJ2-1,NA,TRBV5-1,TRBD2,15
CASSGTAFTDTQYF,TGTGCCAGCAGCGGGACAGCATTCACAGATACGCAGTATTTT,TRBJ2-3,NA,TRBV6-5,TRBD1,14
CASSYQPSGANVLTF,TGTGCCAGCAGTTACCAGCCCTCTGGGGCCAACGTCCTGACTTTC,TRBJ2-6,NA,TRBV28,NA,15
CASSYRIQPQHF,TGTGCCAGCAGTTACCGGATTCAGCCCCAGCATTTT,TRBJ1-5,NA,TRBV6-2/TRBV6-3,NA,12
CASSFELVLVTDTQYF,TGTGCCAGCAGCTTTGAATTGGTATTGGTCACAGATACGCAGTATTTT,TRBJ2-3,NA,TRBV7-2,NA,16
CSASNDYGYTF,TGCAGTGCTAGTAACGACTATGGCTACACCTTC,TRBJ1-2,NA,TRBV20-1,NA,11
CASSQDRGRAEKLFF,TGTGCCAGCAGCCAAGATCGGGGGAGAGCCGAAAAACTGTTTTTT,TRBJ1-4,once,TRBV4-2,NA,15
CASSASSGSIDEQFF,TGTGCCAGCAGCGCTTCTAGCGGGAGCATCGATGAGCAGTTCTTC,TRBJ2-1,NA,TRBV7-9,TRBD2,15
CASSQEVWEETQYF,TGTGCCAGCAGCCAAGAAGTTTGGGAGGAGACCCAGTACTTC,TRBJ2-5,NA,TRBV3-1/TRBV3-2,NA,14
CASSVGVPSNTEAFF,TGTGCCAGCAGTGTTGGGGTCCCCTCCAACACTGAAGCTTTCTTT,TRBJ1-1,NA,TRBV2,NA,15
CASSVPSTDTQYF,TGTGCCAGCAGCGTTCCGAGCACAGATACGCAGTATTTT,TRBJ2-3,NA,TRBV28,NA,13
CASSLGIKAFF,TGTGCCAGCAGCCTAGGCATAAAAGCTTTCTTT,TRBJ1-1,NA,TRBV2,NA,11
CAISESKGASGAPLWTGELFF,TGTGCCATCAGTGAGTCGAAGGGGGCTAGCGGGGCTCCGTTATGGACCGGGGAGCTGTTTTTT,TRBJ2-2,NA,TRBV10-3,TRBD2,21
CASSIPFQADNTGELFF,TGTGCCAGTAGTATACCCTTCCAGGCAGACAACACCGGGGAGCTGTTTTTT,TRBJ2-2,NA,TRBV19,NA,17
CASSQSAGAGAYNSPLHF,TGCGCCAGCAGCCAATCAGCGGGGGCAGGGGCCTATAATTCACCCCTCCACTTT,TRBJ1-6,NA,TRBV4-1,NA,18
CASMETASSGNTIYF,TGTGCCAGTATGGAGACGGCCAGCTCTGGAAACACCATATATTTT,TRBJ1-3,NA,TRBV19,NA,15
CASSRKGDRYSPLHF,TGTGCCAGCAGTAGGAAGGGGGACCGCTATTCACCCCTCCACTTT,TRBJ1-6,NA,TRBV27,NA,15
CASSIGARANYGYTF,TGTGCCAGTAGTATAGGTGCCAGAGCTAACTATGGCTACACCTTC,TRBJ1-2,NA,TRBV19,NA,15
CASSVDSNFNSPLHF,TGTGCCAGCAGCGTCGACAGCAACTTTAATTCACCCCTCCACTTT,TRBJ1-6,NA,TRBV9,NA,15
CASSKGARGTEAFF,TGTGCCAGTAGTAAGGGGGCCCGAGGCACTGAAGCTTTCTTT,TRBJ1-1,NA,TRBV19,TRBD1,14
CASSQTGGGTGELFF,TGTGCCAGCAGCCAGACGGGTGGGGGCACCGGGGAGCTGTTTTTT,TRBJ2-2,NA,TRBV9,NA,15
CASSSGQGAVQPQHF,TGTGCCAGCAGCTCCGGACAGGGGGCTGTGCAGCCCCAGCATTTT,TRBJ1-5,once,TRBV6-5,TRBD1,15
CASRFGGSNEQFF,TGTGCCAGCAGGTTTGGCGGGAGTAACGAGCAGTTCTTC,TRBJ2-1,NA,TRBV5-8,TRBD2,13
CASSPNRTGSSYNSPLHF,TGTGCCAGCAGCCCTAACCGGACAGGAAGCTCCTATAATTCACCCCTCCACTTT,TRBJ1-6,NA,TRBV21-1,NA,18
CASSLSGNSKNIQYF,TGTGCCAGCAGCTTATCGGGGAATAGCAAAAACATTCAGTACTTC,TRBJ2-4,NA,TRBV11-2,NA,15
CASWARGGRADTQYF,TGTGCCAGCTGGGCCCGGGGCGGGAGAGCAGATACGCAGTATTTT,TRBJ2-3,NA,TRBV7-8,TRBD2,15
CASSRDLPYEQYF,TGTGCCAGCAGCCGGGACCTACCCTACGAGCAGTACTTC,TRBJ2-7,once,TRBV9,NA,13
CASSYSTGELFF,TGTGCCAGCAGTTACTCGACCGGGGAGCTGTTTTTT,TRBJ2-2,NA,TRBV6-5,NA,12
CASSTVAGVNQPQHF,TGTGCCAGCAGTACCGTTGCAGGTGTCAATCAGCCCCAGCATTTT,TRBJ1-5,NA,TRBV6-2/TRBV6-3,NA,15
CASSLRAGTEAFF,TGTGCCAGCAGTTTAAGGGCGGGCACTGAAGCTTTCTTT,TRBJ1-1,NA,TRBV28,NA,13
CASSPRDLNRDRNTEAFF,TGCGCCAGCAGCCCCCGTGATTTGAACCGGGACAGAAACACTGAAGCTTTCTTT,TRBJ1-1,NA,TRBV5-1,TRBD1,18
CASSNTLLGGPQHF,TGTGCCAGCAGTAACACCCTCTTGGGGGGACCCCAGCATTTT,TRBJ1-5,NA,TRBV6-2/TRBV6-3,NA,14
CATRGTSGRYTGELFF,TGTGCCACCAGGGGGACTAGCGGGAGATACACCGGGGAGCTGTTTTTT,TRBJ2-2,NA,TRBV15,TRBD2,16
CASSLDGVSNQPQHF,TGTGCCAGCAGCTTAGATGGGGTTAGCAATCAGCCCCAGCATTTT,TRBJ1-5,NA,TRBV7-2,NA,15
CASSRANGANVLTF,TGTGCCAGTAGCCGAGCGAACGGGGCCAACGTCCTGACTTTC,TRBJ2-6,NA,TRBV19,NA,14
CASSPGRLAGESTGELFF,TGTGCCAGCAGCCCGGGCAGACTAGCGGGAGAGAGCACCGGGGAGCTGTTTTTT,TRBJ2-2,NA,TRBV6-2/TRBV6-3,TRBD2,18
CASSLGRGPRYEQFF,TGTGCCAGCAGTTTAGGGCGCGGGCCAAGGTATGAGCAGTTCTTC,TRBJ2-1,NA,TRBV27,NA,15
CASSPLAGEAPGELFF,TGTGCCAGCAGCCCACTAGCGGGAGAGGCCCCCGGGGAGCTGTTTTTT,TRBJ2-2,NA,TRBV13,TRBD2,16
CASSHGTGGAGTEAFF,TGTGCCAGTAGTCACGGGACAGGGGGCGCGGGCACTGAAGCTTTCTTT,TRBJ1-1,NA,TRBV19,TRBD1,16